This T cell receptor (beta chain) is from a study of post-analysis software for immune sequencing data. Whole-study context: The disease courses covered relapsing-remitting, secondary progressive and progressive-relapsing multiple sclerosis. Study results and limitations: When patients were compared with controls, about five TRBV segments were more frequent, TRBV5-6, TRBV5-1 and TRBV20-1 among them. F measure grouped same-batch samples tightly together. Multiple sclerosis patients had significantly lower normalized Chao1 diversity than controls.

The table lists this clonotype with a few counts. The antigen remains undetermined. Trimming cost V 6 bases and J 9 bases; bases outside gene matches: 7. Germline CDR1 reads MNHEY; CDR2 reads SVGAGI. The CDR3 spans 13 residues. Unique molecular identifiers were carried by the TCR beta cDNA libraries. It was from approximately 0.91 to 9.4 million T cells that roughly 0.5 million cDNA molecules came. TCRdb re-analysed the PCR reads in MiXCR, keeping a single row per CDR3 protein. The sample yields about 540,000 distinct CDR3 sequences, around 31% seen once. The rearrangement links TRBV6-5 to TRBJ1-2, with 10 nucleotides matching TRBD1. Sequencing used blood. This TCR was recovered from a girl aged 2-17 years with multiple sclerosis. CDR3 residues: CASSPGQGGSYTF. In DNA, the CDR3 is TGTGCCAGCAGCCCCGGACAGGGGGGAAGCTACACCTTC.